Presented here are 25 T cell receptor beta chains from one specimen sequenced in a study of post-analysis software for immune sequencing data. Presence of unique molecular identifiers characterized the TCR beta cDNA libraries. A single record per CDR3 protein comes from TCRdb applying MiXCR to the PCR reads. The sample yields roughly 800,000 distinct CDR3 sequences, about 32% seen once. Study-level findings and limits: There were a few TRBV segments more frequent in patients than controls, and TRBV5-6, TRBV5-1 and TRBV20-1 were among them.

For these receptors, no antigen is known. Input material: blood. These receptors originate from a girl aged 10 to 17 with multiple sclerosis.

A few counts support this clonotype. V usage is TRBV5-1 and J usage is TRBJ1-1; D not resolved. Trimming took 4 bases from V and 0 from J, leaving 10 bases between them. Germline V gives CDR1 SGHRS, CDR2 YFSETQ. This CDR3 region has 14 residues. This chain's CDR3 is CASSLLQMNTEAFF. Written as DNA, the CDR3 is TGCGCCAGCAGCCTTCTACAGATGAACACTGAAGCTTTCTTT.

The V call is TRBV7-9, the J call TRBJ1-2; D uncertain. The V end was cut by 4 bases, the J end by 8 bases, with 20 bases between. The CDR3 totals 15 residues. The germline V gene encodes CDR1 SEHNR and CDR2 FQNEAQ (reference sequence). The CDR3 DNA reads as TGTGCCAGCAGCTCGGCGGAGAGGAGGATGGGCGGCTACACCTTC. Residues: CASSSAERRMGGYTF.

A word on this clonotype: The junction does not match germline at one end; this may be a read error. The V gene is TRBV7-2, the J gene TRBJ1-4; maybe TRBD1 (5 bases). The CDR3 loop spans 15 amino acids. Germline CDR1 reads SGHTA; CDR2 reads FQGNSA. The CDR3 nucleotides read TGTGCCAGCAGCGGAGGCGGGGCTGAAGATGAAAAACGGTTTTTT. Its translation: CASSGGGAEDEKRFF.

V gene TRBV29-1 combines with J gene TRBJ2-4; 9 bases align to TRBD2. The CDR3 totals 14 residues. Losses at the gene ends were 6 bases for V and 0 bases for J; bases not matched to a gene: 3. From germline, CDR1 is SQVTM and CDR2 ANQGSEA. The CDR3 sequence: CSVAGGSAKNIQYF. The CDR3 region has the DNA TGCAGCGTAGCGGGAGGCTCAGCCAAAAACATTCAGTACTTC. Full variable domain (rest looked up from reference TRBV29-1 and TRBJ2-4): SAVISQKPSRDICQRGTSLTIQCQVDSQVTMMFWYRQQPGQSLTLIATANQGSEATYESGFVIDKFPISRPNLTFSTLTVSNMSPEDSSIYLCSVAGGSAKNIQYFGAGTRLSVL.

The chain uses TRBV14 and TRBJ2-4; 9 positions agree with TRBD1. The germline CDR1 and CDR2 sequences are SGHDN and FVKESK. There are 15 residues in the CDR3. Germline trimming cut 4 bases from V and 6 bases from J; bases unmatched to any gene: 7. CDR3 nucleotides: TGTGCCAGCAGCCCTACCGACAGGGGGAGAAACATTCAGTACTTC. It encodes CASSPTDRGRNIQYF. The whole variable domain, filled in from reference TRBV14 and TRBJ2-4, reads EAGVTQFPSHSVIEKGQTVTLRCDPISGHDNLYWYRRVMGKEIKFLLHFVKESKQDESGMPNNRFLAERTGGTYSTLKVQPAELEDSGVYFCASSPTDRGRNIQYFGAGTRLSVL.

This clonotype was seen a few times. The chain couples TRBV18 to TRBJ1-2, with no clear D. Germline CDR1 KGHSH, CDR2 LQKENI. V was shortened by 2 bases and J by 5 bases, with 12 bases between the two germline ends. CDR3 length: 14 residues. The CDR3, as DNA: TGTGCCAGCTCACCAGAGTCGCAGAAATATGGCTACACCTTC. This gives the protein CASSPESQKYGYTF.

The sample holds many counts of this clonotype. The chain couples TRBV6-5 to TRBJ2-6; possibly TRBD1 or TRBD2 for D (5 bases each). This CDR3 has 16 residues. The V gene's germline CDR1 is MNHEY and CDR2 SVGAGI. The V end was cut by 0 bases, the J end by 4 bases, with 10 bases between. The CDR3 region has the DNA TGTGCCAGCAGTTACTCGTCAGGGACCGGGGCCAACGTCCTGACTTTC. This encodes CASSYSSGTGANVLTF.

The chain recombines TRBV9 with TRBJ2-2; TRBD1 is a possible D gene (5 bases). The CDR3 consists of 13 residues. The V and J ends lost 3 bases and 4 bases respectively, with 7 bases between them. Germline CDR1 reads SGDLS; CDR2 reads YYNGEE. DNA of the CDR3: TGTGCCAGCAGCGAGGGGCCCACCGGGGAGCTGTTTTTT. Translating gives CASSEGPTGELFF. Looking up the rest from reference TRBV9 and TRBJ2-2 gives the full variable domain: DSGVTQTPKHLITATGQRVTLRCSPRSGDLSVYWYQQSLDQGLQFLIQYYNGEERAKGNILERFSAQQFPDLHSELNLSSLELGDSALYFCASSEGPTGELFFGEGSRLTVL.

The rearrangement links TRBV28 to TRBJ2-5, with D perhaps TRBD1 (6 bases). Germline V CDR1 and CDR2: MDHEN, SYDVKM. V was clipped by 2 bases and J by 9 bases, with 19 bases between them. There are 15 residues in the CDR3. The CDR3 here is CASSLGQGRSGAQYF. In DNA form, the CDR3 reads TGTGCCAGCAGTTTAGGTCAGGGGCGCTCAGGGGCCCAGTACTTC.

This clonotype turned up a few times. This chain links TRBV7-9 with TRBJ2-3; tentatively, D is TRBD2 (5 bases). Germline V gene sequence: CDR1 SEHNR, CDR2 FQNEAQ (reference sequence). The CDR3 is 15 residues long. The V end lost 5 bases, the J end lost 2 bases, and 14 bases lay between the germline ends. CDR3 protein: CASSRRGSATDTQYF. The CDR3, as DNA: TGTGCCAGCAGCCGCCGAGGGTCGGCCACAGATACGCAGTATTTT.

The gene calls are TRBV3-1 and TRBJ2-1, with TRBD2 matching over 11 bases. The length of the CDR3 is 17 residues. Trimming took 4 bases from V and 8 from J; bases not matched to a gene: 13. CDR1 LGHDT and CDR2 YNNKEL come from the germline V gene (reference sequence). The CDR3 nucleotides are TGTGCCAGCAGCCCACGACTAGCGGGACTTTGGTTGGATGAGCAGTTCTTC. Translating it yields CASSPRLAGLWLDEQFF.

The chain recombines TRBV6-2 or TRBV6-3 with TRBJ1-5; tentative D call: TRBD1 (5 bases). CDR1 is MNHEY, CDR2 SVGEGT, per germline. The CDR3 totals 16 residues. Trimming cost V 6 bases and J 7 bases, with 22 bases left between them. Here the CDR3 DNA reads TGTGCCAGCAGCGACACCCGGTGGGGGAGTTTCCAGCCCCAGCATTTT. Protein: CASSDTRWGSFQPQHF.

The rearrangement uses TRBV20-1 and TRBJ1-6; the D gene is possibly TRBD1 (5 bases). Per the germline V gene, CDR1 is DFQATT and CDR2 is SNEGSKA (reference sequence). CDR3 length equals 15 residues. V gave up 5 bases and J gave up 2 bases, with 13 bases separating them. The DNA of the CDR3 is TGCAGTGCTCGCCCGGGACGCGCCTATAATTCACCCCTCCACTTT. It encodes CSARPGRAYNSPLHF.

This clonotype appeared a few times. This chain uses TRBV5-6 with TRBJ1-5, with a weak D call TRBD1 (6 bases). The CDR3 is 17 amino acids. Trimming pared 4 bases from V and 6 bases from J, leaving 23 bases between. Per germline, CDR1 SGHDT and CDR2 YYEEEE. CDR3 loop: CASSVSRGGFRGQPQHF. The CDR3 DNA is TGTGCCAGCAGCGTAAGCAGGGGAGGTTTCCGAGGTCAGCCCCAGCATTTT.

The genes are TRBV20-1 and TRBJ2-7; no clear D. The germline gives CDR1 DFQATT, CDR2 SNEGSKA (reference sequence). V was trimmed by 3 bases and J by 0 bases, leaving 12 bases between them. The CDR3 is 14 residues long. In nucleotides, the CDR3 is TGCAGTGCTAGGGGGATGGGCGGCTCCTACGAGCAGTACTTC. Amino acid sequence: CSARGMGGSYEQYF.

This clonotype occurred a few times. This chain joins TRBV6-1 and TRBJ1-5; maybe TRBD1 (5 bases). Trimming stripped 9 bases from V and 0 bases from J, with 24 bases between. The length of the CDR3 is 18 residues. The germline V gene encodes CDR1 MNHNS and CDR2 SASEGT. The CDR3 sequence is CASTSRKGDGTSNQPQHF. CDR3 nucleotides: TGTGCCAGTACGTCCAGAAAAGGGGACGGAACTAGCAATCAGCCCCAGCATTTT.

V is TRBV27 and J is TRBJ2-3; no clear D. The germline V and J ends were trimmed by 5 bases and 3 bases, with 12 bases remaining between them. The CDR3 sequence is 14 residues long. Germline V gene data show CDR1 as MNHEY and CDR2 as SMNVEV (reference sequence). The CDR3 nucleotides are TGTGCCAGCAGTACCCTGCGAGGAACAGATACGCAGTATTTT. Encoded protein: CASSTLRGTDTQYF.

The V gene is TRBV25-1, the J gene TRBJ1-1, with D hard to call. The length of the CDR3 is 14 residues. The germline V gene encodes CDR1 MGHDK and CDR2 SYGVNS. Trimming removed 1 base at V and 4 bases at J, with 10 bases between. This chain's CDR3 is CASSELGGSTEAFF. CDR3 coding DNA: TGTGCCAGCAGTGAATTGGGAGGGAGCACTGAAGCTTTCTTT.

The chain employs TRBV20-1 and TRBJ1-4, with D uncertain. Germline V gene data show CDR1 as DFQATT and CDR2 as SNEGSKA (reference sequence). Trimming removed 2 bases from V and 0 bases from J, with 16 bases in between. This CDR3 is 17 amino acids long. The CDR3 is CSARPEPVTATNEKLFF. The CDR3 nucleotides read TGCAGTGCTAGACCAGAACCAGTAACGGCAACTAATGAAAAACTGTTTTTT.

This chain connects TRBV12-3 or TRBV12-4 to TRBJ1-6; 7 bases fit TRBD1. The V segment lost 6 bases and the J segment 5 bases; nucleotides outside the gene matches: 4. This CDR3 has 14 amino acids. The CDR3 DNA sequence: TGTGCCAGCAGAGGCGGGACAGATAATTCACCCCTCCACTTT. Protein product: CASRGGTDNSPLHF.

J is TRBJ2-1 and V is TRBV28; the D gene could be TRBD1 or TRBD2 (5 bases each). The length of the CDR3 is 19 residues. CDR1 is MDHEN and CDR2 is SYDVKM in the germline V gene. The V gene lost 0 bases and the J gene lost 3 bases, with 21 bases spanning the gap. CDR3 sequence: CASSLWARDEWSFYNEQFF. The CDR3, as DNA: TGTGCCAGCAGTTTATGGGCCCGGGACGAGTGGAGCTTCTACAATGAGCAGTTCTTC.

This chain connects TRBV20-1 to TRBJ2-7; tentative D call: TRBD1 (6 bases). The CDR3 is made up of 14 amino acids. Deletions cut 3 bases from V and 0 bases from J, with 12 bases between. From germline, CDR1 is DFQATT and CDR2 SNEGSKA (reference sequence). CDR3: CSARETGVSYEQYF. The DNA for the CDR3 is TGCAGTGCTAGGGAGACAGGTGTCTCCTACGAGCAGTACTTC.

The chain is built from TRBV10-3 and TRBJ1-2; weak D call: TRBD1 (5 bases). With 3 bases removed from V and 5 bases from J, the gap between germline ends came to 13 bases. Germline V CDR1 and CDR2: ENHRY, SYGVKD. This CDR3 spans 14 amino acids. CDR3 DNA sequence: TGTGCCATCAGTGACACCGGGACTGCATATGGCTACACCTTC. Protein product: CAISDTGTAYGYTF.

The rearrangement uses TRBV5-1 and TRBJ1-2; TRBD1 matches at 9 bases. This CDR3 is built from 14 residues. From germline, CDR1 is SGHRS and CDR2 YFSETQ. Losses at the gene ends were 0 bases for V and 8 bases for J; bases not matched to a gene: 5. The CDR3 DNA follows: TGCGCCAGCAGCTTGGTGGGACAGGGAGGCGGCTACACCTTC. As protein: CASSLVGQGGGYTF.

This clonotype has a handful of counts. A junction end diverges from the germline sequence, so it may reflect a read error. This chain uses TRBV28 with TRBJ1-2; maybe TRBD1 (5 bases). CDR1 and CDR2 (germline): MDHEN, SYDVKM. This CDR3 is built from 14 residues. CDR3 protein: CASSPGWEAYGYTF. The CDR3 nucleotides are TGTGCTAGCAGCCCAGGGTGGGAGGCCTATGGCTACACCTTC.